Listed here is a single T cell receptor beta chain. This entry belongs to a study of blood T cell repertoires in COVID-19. Study overall: The study drew acute and convalescent COVID-19 samples from the United States, Italy and Spain. T cells, B-cell-depleted T cells, or PBMCs provided the cDNA or gDNA that served as material.

Original processing methods: Reference gene primers were amplified, and this amplification served to estimate nucleated cell counts. Using immunoSEQ multiplex PCR, the repertoire was profiled, and TCRdb retains in-frame clones only, with some absent. The DNA was the basis for D and trimming; V, J and clone size are from that table. Of some 330,000 clones listed, 88% are singletons. The junction had 6 bases not matched to a gene; V was cut back by 6 bases and J by 4 bases. Germline CDR1 and CDR2: MDHEN and SYDVKM. The CDR3 covers 14 residues. The chain carries TRBV28 and TRBJ2-7; TRBD1 matches 10 bases. Source material: peripheral blood. This TCR was recovered from a woman between 45 and 60 years old with active or convalescent COVID-19. The CDR3, as DNA: TGTGCCAGCAGGACAGGGGGCACCCTTTACGAGCAGTACTTC. Amino acid sequence: CASRTGGTLYEQYF.